The present entry profiles one T cell receptor (beta chain) with its context. Its cognate antigen is unknown. This record belongs to a study of cytomegalovirus exposure and HLA in healthy donors. Overall study results and limits: The classifier reportedly diagnosed cytomegalovirus status with high specificity and sensitivity.

Only in-frame clones appear in the TCRdb table, and some are missing; sequencing was by immunoSEQ multiplex PCR. The sample holds roughly 120,000 clones; approximately 94% are singletons and the top ten take around 1.3%. CDR1 and CDR2 (germline): MNHNY, SVGAGI (reference sequence). This CDR3 spans 13 amino acids. The V end lost 5 bases, the J end lost 5 bases, and 9 bases lay between the germline ends. The sequencing input was PBMCs. The origin of this receptor is a woman aged 18-29 years in good health and CMV-seronegative. J is TRBJ2-2 and V is TRBV6-6, with a weak D call TRBD2 (5 bases). The CDR3 protein is CASSPPGTGELFF. DNA for the CDR3: TGTGCCAGCAGTCCCCCGGGAACCGGGGAGCTGTTTTTT.